This TCR beta chain comes out of a study of cytomegalovirus exposure and HLA in healthy donors. A multiplex PCR was run with 60 Vbeta primers and 13 Jbeta primers. TCRdb's table, derived via immunoSEQ multiplex PCR, lists solely in-frame clones and lacks some. The sample has about 160,000 clones. To note about this clone: Its antigen remains unknown.

The study's findings and limits: Later on, a genetic analysis was performed. It linked a missense variant in DCLRE1C with V- and J-gene trimming of TCR beta.

The sequenced material came from PBMCs. The receptor was isolated from a man younger than 45 in good health and CMV-seronegative.

The CDR3 DNA sequence: TGTGCCAGCAGTTTAACCCCAGGCCAAGAGACCCAGTACTTC. The encoded protein is CASSLTPGQETQYF. The rearrangement links TRBV27 to TRBJ2-5; no clear D gene. The CDR3 covers 14 residues. Per the germline V gene, CDR1 is MNHEY and CDR2 is SMNVEV (reference sequence). The ends were cut back, 2 bases at V and 1 base at J, with 8 bases in the middle.